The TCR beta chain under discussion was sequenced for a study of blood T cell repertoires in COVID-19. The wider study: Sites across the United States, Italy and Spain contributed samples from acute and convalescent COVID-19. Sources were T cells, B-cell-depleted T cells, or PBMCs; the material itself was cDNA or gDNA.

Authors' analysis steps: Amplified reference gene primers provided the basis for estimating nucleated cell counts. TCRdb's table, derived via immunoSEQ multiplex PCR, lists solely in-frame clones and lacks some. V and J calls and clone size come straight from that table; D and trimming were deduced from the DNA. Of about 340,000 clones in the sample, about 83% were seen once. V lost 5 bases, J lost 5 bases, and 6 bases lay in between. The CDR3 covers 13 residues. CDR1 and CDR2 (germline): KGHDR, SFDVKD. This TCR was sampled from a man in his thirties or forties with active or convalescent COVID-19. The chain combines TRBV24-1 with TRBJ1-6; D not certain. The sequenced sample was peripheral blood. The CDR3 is CATSASDNSPLHF. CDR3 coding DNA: TGTGCCACCAGTGCCTCGGATAATTCACCCCTCCACTTT.